The source of this TCR beta chain is a study of T cell repertoires in cytomegalovirus infection. With V trimmed by 2 bases and J by 8 bases, 12 bases remained unmatched. Germline V CDR1 and CDR2: DFQATT, SNEGSKA (reference sequence). The CDR3 extends over 16 amino acids. TCRdb used MiXCR to reprocess the reads, holding one entry per CDR3 protein. The sample contains fewer than 550,000 distinct CDR3 sequences, approximately 17% of which appear only once. The sequencing sample was made of CD8+ T cells from PBMCs. This receptor was obtained from a human donor in good health (CMV status not recorded). Some clones in this sample may be carry-over from other donors' samples. This chain links TRBV20-1 with TRBJ2-1, with 10 bases matching TRBD2. CDR3: CSARSRLAGVGYEQFF. CDR3 bases: TGCAGTGCTAGATCCCGGCTAGCGGGAGTTGGTTATGAGCAGTTCTTC.